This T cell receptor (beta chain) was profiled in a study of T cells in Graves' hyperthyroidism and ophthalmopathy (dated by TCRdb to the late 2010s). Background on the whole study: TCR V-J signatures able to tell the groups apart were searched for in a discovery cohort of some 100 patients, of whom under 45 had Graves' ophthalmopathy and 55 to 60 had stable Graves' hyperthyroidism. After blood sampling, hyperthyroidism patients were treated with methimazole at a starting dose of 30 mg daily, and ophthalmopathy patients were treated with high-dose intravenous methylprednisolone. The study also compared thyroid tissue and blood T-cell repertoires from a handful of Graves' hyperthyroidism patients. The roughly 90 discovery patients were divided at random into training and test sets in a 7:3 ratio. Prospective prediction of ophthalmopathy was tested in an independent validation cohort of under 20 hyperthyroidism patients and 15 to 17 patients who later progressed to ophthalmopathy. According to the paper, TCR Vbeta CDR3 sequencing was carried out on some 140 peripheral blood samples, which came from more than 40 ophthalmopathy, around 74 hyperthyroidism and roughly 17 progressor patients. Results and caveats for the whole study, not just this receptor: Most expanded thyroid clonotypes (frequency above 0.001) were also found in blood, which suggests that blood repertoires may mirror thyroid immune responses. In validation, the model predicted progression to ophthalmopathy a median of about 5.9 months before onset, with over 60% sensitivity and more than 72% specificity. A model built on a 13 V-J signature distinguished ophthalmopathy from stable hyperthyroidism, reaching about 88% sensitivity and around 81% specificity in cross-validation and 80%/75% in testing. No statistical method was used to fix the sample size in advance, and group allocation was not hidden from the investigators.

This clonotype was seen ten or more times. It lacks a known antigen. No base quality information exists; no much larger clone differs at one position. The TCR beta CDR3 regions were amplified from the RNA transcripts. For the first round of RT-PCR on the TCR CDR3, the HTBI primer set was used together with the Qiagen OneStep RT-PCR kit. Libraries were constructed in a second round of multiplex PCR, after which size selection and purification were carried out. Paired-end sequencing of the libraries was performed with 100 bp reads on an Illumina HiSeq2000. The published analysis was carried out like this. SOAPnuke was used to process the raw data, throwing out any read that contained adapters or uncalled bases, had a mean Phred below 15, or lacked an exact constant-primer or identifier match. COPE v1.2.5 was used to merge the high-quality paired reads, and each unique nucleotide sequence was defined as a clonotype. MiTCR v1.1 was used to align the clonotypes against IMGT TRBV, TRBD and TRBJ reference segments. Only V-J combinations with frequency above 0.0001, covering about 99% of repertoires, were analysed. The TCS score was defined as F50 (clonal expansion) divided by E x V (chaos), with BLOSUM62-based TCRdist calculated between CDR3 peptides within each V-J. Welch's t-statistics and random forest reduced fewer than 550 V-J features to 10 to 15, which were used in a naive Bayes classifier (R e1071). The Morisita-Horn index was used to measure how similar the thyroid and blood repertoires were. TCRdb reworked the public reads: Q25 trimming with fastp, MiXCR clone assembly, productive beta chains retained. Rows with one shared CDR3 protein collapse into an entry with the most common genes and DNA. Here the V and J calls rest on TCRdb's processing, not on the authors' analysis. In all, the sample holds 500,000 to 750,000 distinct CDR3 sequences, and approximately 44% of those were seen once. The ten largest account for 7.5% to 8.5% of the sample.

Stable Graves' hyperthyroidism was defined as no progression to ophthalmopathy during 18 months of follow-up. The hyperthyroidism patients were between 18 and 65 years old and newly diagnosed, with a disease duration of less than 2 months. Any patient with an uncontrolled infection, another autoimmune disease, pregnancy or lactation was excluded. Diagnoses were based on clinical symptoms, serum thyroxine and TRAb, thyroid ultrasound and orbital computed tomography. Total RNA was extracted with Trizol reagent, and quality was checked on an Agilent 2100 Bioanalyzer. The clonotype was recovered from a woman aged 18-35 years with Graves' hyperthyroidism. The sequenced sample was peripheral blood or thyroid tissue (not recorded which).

The DNA reads as follows: TGCGCCAGCAGCTTCTGGGGAAACACTGAAGCTTTCTTT. The encoded protein is CASSFWGNTEAFF. The rearrangement combines TRBV5-1 with TRBJ1-1; there is no confident call for the D gene. In the germline V gene, CDR1 corresponds to SGHRS and CDR2 to YFSETQ. V is shortened by 2 bases, J by 2 bases, and the region joining them spans 7 bases. The CDR3 numbers 13 residues from cysteine through phenylalanine. Just CDR3 DNA is preserved here, 39 bases in frame from base 1.